The 13 T cell receptor beta chains presented below share a single source sample, sequenced in a study of siplizumab effects on memory and regulatory T cells. Libraries were prepared by immunoSEQ multiplex PCR; TCRdb keeps only in-frame clonotypes and omits some of them. The repertoire holds 95,000 to 100,000 clones, with about 90% as singletons. Input material: non-Treg CD4+ T cells sorted from blood. The receptors shown here come from a human donor in good health.

The chain has TRBV6-1 and TRBJ2-3; 8 bases are a match to TRBD2. Germline values: CDR1 MNHNS, CDR2 SASEGT. The ends lost 8 bases at V and 4 bases at J; junction bases unmatched: 8. This CDR3 is 14 amino acids long. DNA for the CDR3: TGTGCCAGCGGGAGGCGGGAGGCCGCAGATACGCAGTATTTT. Translated, it gives CASGRREAADTQYF.

The genes are TRBV7-2 and TRBJ2-3; TRBD2 aligns across 7 bases. The CDR3 totals 14 residues. The trim removed 8 bases at V and 3 bases at J, leaving 8 bases unmatched. CDR1 SGHTA and CDR2 FQGNSA come from the germline V gene. CDR3 region: CASQRGGSTDTQYF. CDR3 DNA sequence: TGTGCCAGCCAGAGAGGCGGGAGTACAGATACGCAGTATTTT.

J is TRBJ2-1 and V is TRBV7-9, with D unclear. Germline V gene sequence: CDR1 SEHNR, CDR2 FQNEAQ (reference sequence). Trimming left V 2 bases short and J 0 bases short, with 5 bases between. The CDR3 is 14 amino acids. CDR3 sequence (DNA): TGTGCCAGCAGCTTAAAAAGCTCCTACAATGAGCAGTTCTTC. It translates to CASSLKSSYNEQFF.

V usage is TRBV7-2 and J usage is TRBJ2-7; 9 positions match TRBD1. J lost 5 bases, V lost 2 bases, and 10 bases had no gene match. CDR3 length: 16 amino acids. Germline V gene sequence: CDR1 SGHTA, CDR2 FQGNSA. The CDR3 coding sequence is TGTGCCAGCAGCTTAAGGAGCGGGACAGGGTATGACGAGCAGTACTTC. This encodes CASSLRSGTGYDEQYF. The variable domain in full, with the rest retrieved from reference TRBV7-2 and TRBJ2-7, is GAGVSQSPSNKVTEKGKDVELRCDPISGHTALYWYRQSLGQGLEFLIYFQGNSAPDKSGLPSDRFSAERTGGSVSTLTIQRTQQEDSAVYLCASSLRSGTGYDEQYFGPGTRLTVT.

V gene TRBV11-3 combines with J gene TRBJ2-3, with 9 bases aligning to TRBD1. Germline V lookup: CDR1 SGHNT, CDR2 YENEEA. CDR3 size: 19 residues. V lost 5 bases, J lost 0 bases, and 15 bases stayed unmatched. The CDR3 is CASSPGVFGQGPSTDTQYF. The CDR3 DNA reads as TGTGCCAGCAGCCCGGGGGTGTTCGGACAGGGGCCTAGCACAGATACGCAGTATTTT.

This chain connects TRBV19 to TRBJ2-3, with D maybe TRBD1 (6 bases). The length of the CDR3 is 15 residues. CDR1 is LNHDA and CDR2 is SQIVND in the germline V gene (reference sequence). V lost 6 bases and J 0 bases, leaving 13 bases between the germline ends. In DNA form, the CDR3 reads TGTGCCAGTAGCAAACAGGGTGGGAGCACAGATACGCAGTATTTT. Its translation: CASSKQGGSTDTQYF.

This clone was picked up one time. Mismatch with germline at one junction end may stem from a read error. The chain employs TRBV6-1 and TRBJ2-1; 13 nucleotides line up with TRBD2. The CDR3 loop spans 15 amino acids. Germline CDR1 and CDR2: MNHNS and SASEGT. CDR3 nucleotide sequence: TGTGCCAGCAGTGTCGCCGGGACTAGCGGGAATGGGCAGTTCTTC. Translated: CASSVAGTSGNGQFF.

The rearrangement links TRBV12-5 to TRBJ1-4, with 7 positions matching TRBD1. Germline assignment: CDR1 LGHNT and CDR2 FRNRAP. After removal of 6 bases from V and 5 bases from J, the junction contained 6 bases not matched to a gene. The CDR3 spans 14 residues. The CDR3 is CASGWDSENEKLFF. The CDR3 bases are TGTGCTAGTGGCTGGGACAGTGAGAATGAAAAACTGTTTTTT.

The rearrangement joins TRBV19 to TRBJ2-4; no reliable D call. The CDR3 sequence is 13 residues long. Germline V lookup: CDR1 LNHDA, CDR2 SQIVND (reference sequence). V lost 3 bases to trimming and J lost 4 bases, with 7 bases between them. The DNA of the CDR3 is TGTGCCAGTAGTATTGGCACTAAAAACATTCAGTACTTC. Translated: CASSIGTKNIQYF.

This chain connects TRBV15 to TRBJ2-3; 8 bases line up with TRBD1. The junction had 5 bases not matched to a gene; V was cut back by 2 bases and J by 1 base. CDR1 LNHNV and CDR2 YYDKDF come from the germline V gene (reference sequence). The CDR3 totals 16 residues. CDR3 in amino acids: CATSRSPTGGTDTQYF. CDR3 bases: TGTGCCACCAGCAGATCTCCGACAGGGGGCACAGATACGCAGTATTTT.

V gene TRBV27 combines with J gene TRBJ2-7; 8 bases match TRBD1. CDR3 length: 16 residues. Germline V gives CDR1 MNHEY, CDR2 SMNVEV (reference sequence). Germline trimming cut 4 bases from V and 7 bases from J; bases unmatched to any gene: 15. This chain's CDR3 is CASSSRYRTGHREQYF. CDR3 nucleotide sequence: TGTGCCAGCAGTTCCAGATATCGGACAGGGCATCGGGAGCAGTACTTC.

V is TRBV12-5 and J is TRBJ1-3; 10 bases map to TRBD1. Germline values: CDR1 LGHNT, CDR2 FRNRAP. The CDR3 contains 15 residues. Unmatched junction bases numbered 6, after V lost 7 bases and J lost 3 bases. The CDR3 spells CASDWGQGIGNTIYF. Here the CDR3 DNA reads TGTGCTAGTGATTGGGGACAGGGGATTGGAAACACCATATATTTT.

CDR3 sequence (DNA): TGTGCCAGCAGCTTAGCGTCACCTCCCAATCAGCCCCAGCATTTT. Its translation is CASSLASPPNQPQHF. The rearrangement uses TRBV7-6 and TRBJ1-5; no reliable D call. The CDR3 covers 15 residues. CDR1 and CDR2 (germline): SGHVS, FNYEAQ. V lost 0 bases, J lost 3 bases, and 9 bases lay in between.